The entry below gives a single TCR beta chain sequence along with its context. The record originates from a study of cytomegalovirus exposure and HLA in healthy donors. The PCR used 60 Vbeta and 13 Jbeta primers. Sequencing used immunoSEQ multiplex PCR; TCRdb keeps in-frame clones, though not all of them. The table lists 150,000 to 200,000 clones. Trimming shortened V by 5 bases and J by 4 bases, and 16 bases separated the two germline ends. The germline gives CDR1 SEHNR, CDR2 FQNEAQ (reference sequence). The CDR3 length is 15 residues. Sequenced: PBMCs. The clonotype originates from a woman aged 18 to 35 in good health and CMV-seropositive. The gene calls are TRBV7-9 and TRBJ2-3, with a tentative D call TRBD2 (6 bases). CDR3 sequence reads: CASSPRDPMADTQYF. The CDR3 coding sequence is TGTGCCAGCAGCCCGCGGGACCCTATGGCAGATACGCAGTATTTT.